This is a list of T cell receptor beta chains from one sample in a study of cytomegalovirus exposure and HLA in healthy donors. Using immunoSEQ multiplex PCR, the repertoire was profiled, and TCRdb retains in-frame clones only, with some absent. The sample has around 32,000 clones; 44% are singletons. Sequences were obtained from PBMCs. These receptors were collected from a woman aged 45-60 years in good health and CMV-seronegative. Both conserved end residues are trimmed from each CDR3. D genes are given only for firm matches.

TRBJ2-3,-,TRBV18,ASSPSLGVSGQDTQY
TRBJ2-7,TRBD2,TRBV27,ASSFTPPLTSGSYEQY
TRBJ2-3,TRBD2,TRBV2,ASRLAADTQY
TRBJ2-3,TRBD2,TRBV10-2,ASSDLGGGAADTQY
TRBJ2-3,-,TRBV5-1,ASSLSGAGPSTDTQY
TRBJ2-5,-,TRBV27,ASSRDRETQY
TRBJ1-5,-,TRBV7-9,ASSRDRSNQPQH
TRBJ2-5,TRBD2,TRBV15,ATRGGSLGETQY
TRBJ2-3,-,TRBV19,ASSTRQSATDTQY
TRBJ2-3,-,TRBV11-2,ASRQGGDTQY
TRBJ2-5,TRBD2,TRBV27,ASSSPGRGGSQETQY
TRBJ2-1,-,TRBV7-8,ASSSVGPPGEQF
TRBJ2-1,-,TRBV28,ASSPRTVYNEQF
TRBJ2-2,TRBD2,TRBV6-6,ASSAGGRTGELF
TRBJ2-1,TRBD1,TRBV20-1,SADRGDEQF
TRBJ2-1,TRBD1,TRBV27,ASQRGQGSAPRLINEQF
TRBJ1-4,-,TRBV30,AWGPQLGMTNEKLF
TRBJ1-1,-,TRBV7-3,ASVSVIGAEAF
TRBJ2-3,TRBD2,TRBV19,ASSASGGTDTQY
TRBJ2-5,-,TRBV21-1,ASSDRGGKETQY
TRBJ2-1,TRBD1,TRBV2,ASSETGVHNEQF
TRBJ2-3,TRBD2,TRBV5-8,ASSLAGGSTDTQY
TRBJ1-1,-,TRBV18,ASSPEAGNTEAF
TRBJ2-6,TRBD1,TRBV30,ASDRHSGANVLT
TRBJ1-2,TRBD1,TRBV29-1,SVEEGAGGYT
TRBJ2-7,TRBD1,TRBV18,ASSRSTGGSYEQY
TRBJ2-7,TRBD1,TRBV6-5,ASSYSGTGRDEQY
TRBJ2-3,TRBD2,TRBV6-1,ASSDGAGGVDTQY
TRBJ1-1,-,TRBV7-9,ASSARQSNTEAF
TRBJ2-2,-,TRBV7-6,ASSLDSHTGELF
TRBJ2-1,TRBD2,TRBV28,ASSLGGSGRNEQF
TRBJ2-7,TRBD2,TRBV6-1,ASSALAGEQY
TRBJ2-5,TRBD2,TRBV7-3,ASSLEPTGTSANGTQY
TRBJ1-2,TRBD1,TRBV27,ATRLGGAGGNGYT
TRBJ2-1,TRBD2,TRBV10-3,ASGLAGVGEGEQF
TRBJ1-4,-,TRBV4-1,ASSQEVTGVDEKLF
TRBJ2-1,TRBD2,TRBV7-9,ASSLREDNEQF
TRBJ1-5,-,TRBV5-1,ASSLLGGNQPQH